Included here is one T cell receptor beta chain sequence, with context. The antigen remains undetermined. The germline CDR1 and CDR2 sequences are WNHNN and SYGVQD (reference sequence). Unmatched junction bases numbered 8, after V lost 6 bases and J lost 1 base. The CDR3 covers 15 residues. The data were produced by immunoSEQ multiplex PCR, yet TCRdb's version contains in-frame clones alone and is incomplete. The table includes 55,000 to 70,000 clones, 85% to 95% detected once. The sample is drawn from a study of lymphopenia after photon versus proton radiotherapy. General study results and limits: A bigger post-nadir fall in TCR diversity correlated inversely with survival time in deceased patients. Survival link was tested only in deceased patients; proton benefit remains a possibility. Post-nadir diversity loss with photons came from oligoclonal expansion, particularly CD8+ Temra cells. Relative stability marked proton patients; photon patients lost diversity and naive cells.

Specimen: peripheral blood, collected from a patient treated with photon-based radiotherapy. The origin of this receptor is a woman between 40 and 50 years old with cholangiocarcinoma. The gene calls are TRBV10-1 and TRBJ1-1; 7 bases map to TRBD1. CDR3 nucleotide sequence: TGCGCCAGCAGCCAGGGGGATGGGTGGAACACTGAAGCTTTCTTT. This gives the protein CASSQGDGWNTEAFF.